This TCR beta chain derives from a study of shared clonotypes between healthy human individuals. Using immunoSEQ multiplex PCR, the repertoire was profiled, and TCRdb retains in-frame clones only, with some absent. The profile shows about a million clones, around 77% of them singletons. Concerning this clone itself: Its antigen remains unknown.

CDR1 and CDR2 (germline): MDHEN, SYDVKM. V was pared by 5 bases and J by 0 bases, with 20 bases between. The CDR3 is 19 residues long. General observations from the study: The sampled material consisted only of blood, and tissue repertoires are likely to differ.

The genes are TRBV28 and TRBJ2-6, with D perhaps matching TRBD1 (6 bases). This clonotype was obtained from a man younger than 35 in good health. Some clones in this sample may be carry-over from other donors' samples. Sequenced sample: memory CD4+ T cells from PBMCs. Documented subset: CD45RA-negative fraction. The CDR3: CASSPHASGQISGANVLTF. CDR3 bases: TGTGCCAGCAGTCCACACGCGTCCGGACAGATCTCTGGGGCCAACGTCCTGACTTTC. The whole variable domain, filled in from reference TRBV28 and TRBJ2-6, reads DVKVTQSSRYLVKRTGEKVFLECVQDMDHENMFWYRQDPGLGLRLIYFSYDVKMKEKGDIPEGYSVSREKKERFSLILESASTNQTSMYLCASSPHASGQISGANVLTFGAGSRLTVL.